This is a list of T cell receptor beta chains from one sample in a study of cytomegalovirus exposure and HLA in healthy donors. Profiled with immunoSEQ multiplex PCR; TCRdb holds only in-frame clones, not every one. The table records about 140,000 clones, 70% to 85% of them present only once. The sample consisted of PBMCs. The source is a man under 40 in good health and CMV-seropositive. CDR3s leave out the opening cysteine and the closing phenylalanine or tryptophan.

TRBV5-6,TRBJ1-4,ASSLGRGVAEKLF
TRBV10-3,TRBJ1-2,AISESTGNYGYT
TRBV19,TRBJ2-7,ASSIDRGQVHEQY
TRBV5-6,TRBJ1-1,ASLADTNTEAF
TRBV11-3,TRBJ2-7,ASSLGLAGTYEQY
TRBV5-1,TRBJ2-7,ASSSDTRNYEQY
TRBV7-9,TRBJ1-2,ASSLIHRGATLWGYT
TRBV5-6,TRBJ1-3,ASSLEGQGLAGNTIY
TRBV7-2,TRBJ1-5,ASSLAIRQPQH
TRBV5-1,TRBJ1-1,ASSRDFQNTEAF
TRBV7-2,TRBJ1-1,ASSLRQGASAF
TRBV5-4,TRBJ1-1,ASSPRGGNTEAF
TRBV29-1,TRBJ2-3,SVRGFTDTQY
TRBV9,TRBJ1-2,ASSVDQGRSAAGYT
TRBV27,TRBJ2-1,ASSLWTSGSYNEQF
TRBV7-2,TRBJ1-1,ASSLWASTGGTEAF
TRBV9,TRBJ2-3,ASSVRQRRDTQY
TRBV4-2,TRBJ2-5,ASSQDPTGRGAFSGQETQY
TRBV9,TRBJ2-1,ASSPYGTSGAYNEQF
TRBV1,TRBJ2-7,TSMGSGTSGDSYEQY
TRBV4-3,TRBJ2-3,ASSPTLFTDTQY
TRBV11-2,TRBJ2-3,ASSFRRSTDTQY
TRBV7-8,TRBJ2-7,ASNAREGTYEQY
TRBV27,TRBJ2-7,ASSSPGTSVYEQY
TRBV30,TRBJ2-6,AWGQGSNVLT
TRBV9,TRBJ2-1,ASSVVTGLAADEQF
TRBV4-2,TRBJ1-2,ASSNTFRDRGYYGYT
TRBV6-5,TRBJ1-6,ASSPGQYNSPLH
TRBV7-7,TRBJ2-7,ASSLSGGYEQY
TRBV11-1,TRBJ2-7,ASSFSGTGSSDYEQY
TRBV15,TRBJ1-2,ATSRDLGGYGYT
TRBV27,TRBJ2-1,ASSLGEGLEQF
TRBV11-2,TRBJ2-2,ASTQNQGGITGELF
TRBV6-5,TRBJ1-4,ASRPTGWNEKLF
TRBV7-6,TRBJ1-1,ATRTGGFYTEAF
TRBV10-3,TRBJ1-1,AIGTGGNTEAF
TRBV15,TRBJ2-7,ATSPQGAYEQY
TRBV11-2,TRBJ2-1,ASSPIAGGLSYNEQF
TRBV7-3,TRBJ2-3,ASSSPPGQGSDTQY
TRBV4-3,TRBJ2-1,ASSQDGSRLNEQF
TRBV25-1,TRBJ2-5,ASIPGTGGMYETQY
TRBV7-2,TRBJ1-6,ASSLSTGTLH
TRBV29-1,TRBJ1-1,SVDRVNTEAF
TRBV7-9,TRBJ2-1,ASSNQGALSYNEQF
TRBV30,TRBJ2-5,AWSGKGQETQY